A single sample is the source of the 25 T cell receptor beta chains below, sequenced in a study of T cells in localized non-small cell lung cancer. Assay used: immunoSEQ multiplex PCR; TCRdb lists only in-frame clones, some missing. The table has around 140,000 clones, 80% to 90% seen once. The sample in question was peripheral blood, obtained before any cancer treatment. Receptors were obtained from a female donor over 55 with stage I lung adenocarcinoma.

J is TRBJ1-2 and V is TRBV2; TRBD1 matches 7 bases. J lost 9 bases, V lost 3 bases, and 4 bases had no gene match. The length of the CDR3 is 12 residues. Germline CDR1 and CDR2: SNHLY and FYNNEI. In nucleotides, the CDR3 is TGTGCCAGCAGTGAGACAGGGCTGCGCTACACCTTC. Encoded protein: CASSETGLRYTF.

V is TRBV29-1 and J is TRBJ1-1; D unclear. The CDR3 spans 13 residues. CDR1 is SQVTM and CDR2 is ANQGSEA in the germline V gene. V was pared by 4 bases and J by 3 bases, with 12 bases between. The CDR3 nucleotides read TGCAGCGTTGCGTCGGTTGGTGACACTGAAGCTTTCTTT. This sequence encodes CSVASVGDTEAFF.

This chain connects TRBV18 to TRBJ2-3, with D possibly matching TRBD2 (6 bases). The CDR3 is 14 residues long. Germline assignment: CDR1 KGHSH and CDR2 LQKENI. The V end lost 8 bases, the J end lost 2 bases, and 14 bases lay between the germline ends. CDR3 loop: CASADAGTTDTQYF. The CDR3 DNA follows: TGTGCCAGCGCGGACGCGGGGACCACAGATACGCAGTATTTT.

This chain links TRBV10-1 with TRBJ2-5; D possibly corresponds to TRBD2 (5 bases). Trimming left V 5 bases short and J 5 bases short, with 12 bases between. The CDR3 has 13 amino acids. Germline CDR1 is WNHNN and CDR2 is SYGVQD (reference sequence). The CDR3 spells CASSWAQRETQYF. The CDR3 region has the DNA TGCGCCAGCAGTTGGGCCCAGCGGGAGACCCAGTACTTC.

The gene calls are TRBV19 and TRBJ1-2; a possible D gene is TRBD1 (6 bases). Trimming took off 7 bases at V and 4 bases at J, with 16 bases between the two ends. CDR3 length equals 14 residues. CDR1 and CDR2 (germline): LNHDA, SQIVND (reference sequence). CDR3 in amino acids: CASNPGQGFYGYTF. CDR3 in DNA: TGTGCCAGTAATCCGGGACAAGGGTTCTATGGCTACACCTTC. Filled out from reference TRBV19 and TRBJ1-2, the complete variable domain reads DGGITQSPKYLFRKEGQNVTLSCEQNLNHDAMYWYRQDPGQGLRLIYYSQIVNDFQKGDIAEGYSVSREKKESFPLTVTSAQKNPTAFYLCASNPGQGFYGYTFGSGTRLTVV.

This clone has just one count. The genes are TRBV18 and TRBJ1-5, with D perhaps matching TRBD1 (5 bases). The CDR3 is 16 amino acids. Germline V gene data show CDR1 as KGHSH and CDR2 as LQKENI. With 2 bases removed from V and 2 bases from J, the gap between germline ends came to 13 bases. CDR3 protein: CASSPGTPGGNQPQHF. The CDR3 DNA follows: TGTGCCAGCTCACCAGGGACCCCCGGAGGCAATCAGCCCCAGCATTTT.

The V call is TRBV5-5, the J call TRBJ1-1; perhaps TRBD1 as D (6 bases). The germline V gene has CDR1 SGHKS and CDR2 YYEKEE (reference sequence). CDR3 length: 15 residues. V lost 1 base and J 0 bases, leaving 10 bases between the germline ends. CDR3 nucleotides: TGTGCCAGCAGCTTGTTTCAGGGGATGAACACTGAAGCTTTCTTT. Its translation is CASSLFQGMNTEAFF.

In regard to this clone: One end of the junction is discordant with germline, which a read error may explain. CDR3 region: CASSLLRGVGHFTGSTIYF. The CDR3 DNA reads as TGTGCCAGCAGTTTACTGAGGGGAGTCGGTCATTTTACAGGAAGCACCATATATTTT. The rearrangement joins TRBV28 to TRBJ1-3; weak D call: TRBD1 (5 bases). There are 19 residues in the CDR3. Germline CDR1 and CDR2: MDHEN and SYDVKM.

The J gene is TRBJ2-5, the V gene TRBV18, with D possibly being TRBD2 (6 bases). The V end lost 4 bases, the J end lost 4 bases, and 16 bases lay between the germline ends. The germline CDR1 and CDR2 sequences are KGHSH and LQKENI. The CDR3 loop spans 15 amino acids. CDR3 sequence reads: CASSQALARGETQYF. In nucleotides, the CDR3 is TGTGCCAGCTCACAAGCTCTAGCGAGAGGAGAGACCCAGTACTTC.

The J gene is TRBJ2-1, the V gene TRBV28; D is unclear. Trimming stripped 0 bases from V and 5 bases from J, with 11 bases between. This CDR3 is 15 amino acids long. CDR1 and CDR2 from the germline V gene are MDHEN and SYDVKM. In DNA, the CDR3 is TGTGCCAGCAGTTTATGGGGAAGAACTAACAATGAGCAGTTCTTC. As protein: CASSLWGRTNNEQFF.

As DNA, the CDR3 is TGTGCTGGAGCTAGCGGTATCTACAATGAGCAGTTCTTC. The encoded protein is CAGASGIYNEQFF. The chain is built from TRBV6-1 and TRBJ2-1; 7 nucleotides align to TRBD2. Germline CDR1 reads MNHNS; CDR2 reads SASEGT. This CDR3 is 13 amino acids long.

V usage is TRBV5-1 and J usage is TRBJ2-3, with D unclear. Trimming cost V 4 bases and J 4 bases, with 13 bases left between them. This CDR3 contains 14 residues. The germline gives CDR1 SGHRS, CDR2 YFSETQ. The chain's CDR3 is CASSRLKCADTQYF. Written as DNA, the CDR3 is TGCGCCAGCAGCCGACTTAAGTGCGCAGATACGCAGTATTTT.

The chain combines TRBV5-8 with TRBJ2-1; tentative D call: TRBD1 (5 bases). The V gene lost 2 bases and the J gene lost 3 bases, with 12 bases spanning the gap. Germline V gene lookup returns CDR1 SGHTS and CDR2 YDEGEE. The CDR3 spans 15 residues. CDR3 in amino acids: CASSLGETRYNEQFF. DNA of the CDR3: TGTGCCAGCAGCTTAGGGGAAACCCGCTACAATGAGCAGTTCTTC.

The chain uses TRBV2 and TRBJ2-7; 10 bases line up with TRBD2. This CDR3 region has 14 residues. Germline V gives CDR1 SNHLY, CDR2 FYNNEI. The V gene end was trimmed by 0 bases and the J gene end by 6 bases; junction bases not matched to a gene: 2. The CDR3 nucleotides are TGTGCCAGCAGTGAAGCTCGGACTAGCGGCGAGCAGTACTTC. This translates into CASSEARTSGEQYF.

This clone has a handful of counts. The rearrangement uses TRBV18 and TRBJ2-7; possibly TRBD2 for D (6 bases). This CDR3 spans 14 amino acids. Trimming took off 4 bases at V and 5 bases at J, with 15 bases between the two ends. Germline V lookup: CDR1 KGHSH, CDR2 LQKENI. The CDR3 spells CASSLSGFDNEQYF. The DNA for the CDR3 is TGTGCCAGCTCACTCAGCGGGTTTGATAACGAGCAGTACTTC.

The J gene is TRBJ2-5, the V gene TRBV5-6; 9 nucleotides agree with TRBD1. This CDR3 has 18 amino acids. Losses at the gene ends were 2 bases for V and 4 bases for J; bases not matched to a gene: 15. Germline values: CDR1 SGHDT, CDR2 YYEEEE. The CDR3 is CASSFYKNRGRSRETQYF. The CDR3 bases are TGTGCCAGCAGCTTTTATAAAAACAGGGGGCGCTCCCGAGAGACCCAGTACTTC.

This clone turned up a few times. The CDR3 loop reads CASSPRKERGGSVGGANVLTF. CDR3 nucleotide sequence: TGTGCCAGCAGTCCCCGGAAGGAGAGGGGGGGTTCGGTTGGTGGGGCCAACGTCCTGACTTTC. V gene TRBV9 combines with J gene TRBJ2-6; D is possibly TRBD2 (7 bases). Looked up from germline, CDR1 is SGDLS and CDR2 is YYNGEE. The CDR3 has 21 residues. The V gene lost 5 bases and the J gene lost 3 bases, with 30 bases spanning the gap.

The rearrangement uses TRBV6-6 and TRBJ2-7; TRBD2 is a possible D gene (6 bases). Germline V gene data show CDR1 as MNHNY and CDR2 as SVGAGI (reference sequence). Trimming stripped 6 bases from V and 6 bases from J, with 12 bases between. The CDR3 extends over 12 amino acids. The CDR3 is CASSRDGGEQYF. The CDR3 region has the DNA TGTGCCAGCAGCCGCGACGGGGGCGAGCAGTACTTC.

The rearrangement links TRBV29-1 to TRBJ2-5, with D possibly called TRBD1 or TRBD2 (5 bases each). Trimming removed 7 bases from V and 0 bases from J, with 6 bases in between. This CDR3 has 11 amino acids. CDR1 is SQVTM, CDR2 ANQGSEA, per germline. CDR3 nucleotides: TGCAGCGGGGGGTACCAAGAGACCCAGTACTTC. Protein: CSGGYQETQYF.

The chain employs TRBV28 and TRBJ2-6; D gene ambiguous. The CDR3 covers 15 residues. V lost 7 bases, J lost 2 bases, and 12 bases lay in between. CDR1 is MDHEN, CDR2 SYDVKM, per germline. The CDR3 bases are TGTGCCAGCACTCCGGGCCAAGCTGGGGCCAACGTCCTGACTTTC. It specifies CASTPGQAGANVLTF.

The genes are TRBV29-1 and TRBJ2-3, with 10 bases fitting TRBD1. The CDR3 has 15 residues. V shed 6 bases and J 0 bases; nucleotides not matched to a gene: 6. CDR1 SQVTM and CDR2 ANQGSEA come from the germline V gene. CDR3 coding DNA: TGCAGCGTGACCGGGACAGGGGCCAGCACAGATACGCAGTATTTT. The encoded protein is CSVTGTGASTDTQYF.

This chain links TRBV7-3 with TRBJ1-2, with D uncertain. The CDR3 is 14 residues long. The V gene's germline CDR1 is SGHTA and CDR2 FQGTGA. V was cut by 2 bases and J by 5 bases, with 12 bases left in between. The CDR3 bases are TGTGCCAGCAGCTTAGGGGTTGAGGGTTATGGCTACACCTTC. Amino acid sequence: CASSLGVEGYGYTF.

V usage is TRBV7-6 and J usage is TRBJ2-2, with a weak D call TRBD2 (5 bases). Trimming took off 5 bases at V and 5 bases at J, with 12 bases between the two ends. Germline CDR1 is SGHVS and CDR2 is FNYEAQ. The CDR3 has 14 amino acids. The CDR3 region has the DNA TGTGCCAGCAGCGAGCTCCCGGGGACCGGGGAGCTGTTTTTT. Translated: CASSELPGTGELFF.

The chain is built from TRBV5-1 and TRBJ2-1, with a weak D call TRBD2 (6 bases). CDR3 length equals 16 residues. V shed 4 bases and J shed 2 bases, with 16 bases lying between them. Germline V gives CDR1 SGHRS, CDR2 YFSETQ. CDR3 loop: CASSPRDSGTYNEQFF. The CDR3, as DNA: TGCGCCAGCAGCCCCCGTGATAGCGGAACCTACAATGAGCAGTTCTTC.

A few counts support this clone. V and J are TRBV7-9 and TRBJ1-2; D remains unclear. This CDR3 has 14 residues. CDR1 SEHNR and CDR2 FQNEAQ come from the germline V gene (reference sequence). Trimming pared 4 bases from V and 5 bases from J, leaving 14 bases between. CDR3 nucleotide sequence: TGTGCCAGCAGCTCACCGGGAGGACTGTATGGCTACACCTTC. Translated, it gives CASSSPGGLYGYTF.